The sequence of this TCR beta chain was determined in a study of shared clonotypes between healthy human individuals. Trimming removed 1 base from V and 4 bases from J, with 7 bases in between. Germline values: CDR1 LNHDA, CDR2 SQIVND (reference sequence). The CDR3 covers 14 residues. With regard to this clone: Other DNA sequences in this sample translate to the same CDR3.

In the naive CD8 group, cells lacked CD45RO and were positively selected for CCR7, so terminally differentiated effector memory CD45RA+ cells were left out. Libraries were prepared by immunoSEQ multiplex PCR; TCRdb keeps only in-frame clonotypes and omits some of them. The repertoire holds around 1.9 million clones, with 80% to 95% as singletons. The clonotype was recovered from a man between 18 and 35 years old in good health. Some clones in this sample may be carry-over from other donors' samples. Sequencing was done on a sample of naive CD8+ T cells from PBMCs. The chain recombines TRBV19 with TRBJ2-2; D perhaps matches TRBD1 (5 bases). CDR3 protein: CASSIVRATGELFF. The DNA of the CDR3 is TGTGCCAGTAGTATAGTCAGGGCCACCGGGGAGCTGTTTTTT.